The rows below give T cell receptor beta chains drawn from one sample of a study of post-analysis software for immune sequencing data. Each CDR3 protein gets one entry after TCRdb re-called the PCR reads with MiXCR. The profile covers around 710,000 distinct CDR3 sequences, with 35% to 55% appearing a single time and roughly 5% taken by the ten largest. Source material: blood. These receptors came from a girl aged 10 to 17 with multiple sclerosis. CDR3s include the opening cysteine and the closing phenylalanine or tryptophan. Fields, in order: CDR3 DNA, CDR3 protein, J gene, clone size, V gene, D gene. The D gene is left open where the match is weak. Clone sizes are given selectively: once, few, many, or a class where the clone is expanded.

TGTGCCAGCAGCCTGGGACTAGCGGGCTGGAGAGATACGCAGTATTTT,CASSLGLAGWRDTQYF,TRBJ2-3,once,TRBV12-3/TRBV12-4,TRBD2
TGTGCCAGCAGTTGTGGTGCGGTACAAGAGACCCAGTACTTC,CASSCGAVQETQYF,TRBJ2-5,-,TRBV12-3/TRBV12-4,-
TGCAGTTGGGGGTACAATGAGCAGTTCTTC,CSWGYNEQFF,TRBJ2-1,-,TRBV20-1,-
TGTGCCAGCAGTCTAAGACAGGGCGGAGGGGAAAAACTGTTTTTT,CASSLRQGGGEKLFF,TRBJ1-4,-,TRBV2,TRBD1
TGTGCCAGCAGTTTAGCCTCGGGGGGCAGTAACATTCAGTACTTC,CASSLASGGSNIQYF,TRBJ2-4,-,TRBV12-3/TRBV12-4,-
TGTGCCACCCACCCCGGTAGGCGGACAGGGGGAAATGAGCAGTTCTTC,CATHPGRRTGGNEQFF,TRBJ2-1,-,TRBV24-1,TRBD1
TGTGCCAGCAGTGAGGGGACTAGCGGGATAAGTTACGAGCAGTACTTC,CASSEGTSGISYEQYF,TRBJ2-7,-,TRBV2,TRBD2
TGTGCCAGCAGCCTCGGGACGATTGGCTATGGCTACACCTTC,CASSLGTIGYGYTF,TRBJ1-2,once,TRBV7-9,-
TGCGCCAGCAGAAACCTAGCGGGACGCACAGATACGCAGTATTTT,CASRNLAGRTDTQYF,TRBJ2-3,-,TRBV5-1,TRBD2
TGTGCCAGCAAGAGACTAGCGGGAGGGCGGGAGACCCAGTACTTC,CASKRLAGGRETQYF,TRBJ2-5,-,TRBV6-6,TRBD2
TGTGCCAGCCAACGCACCCTAGCCCCGCAAGAGACCCAGTACTTC,CASQRTLAPQETQYF,TRBJ2-5,-,TRBV19,-
TGTGCCAGCAGCCAAAAGAGGGAGCAGTACTTC,CASSQKREQYF,TRBJ2-7,few,TRBV3-1,-
TGCAGTGCTAGAGCCGGGGACATAGGAGCCTACGAGCAGTACTTC,CSARAGDIGAYEQYF,TRBJ2-7,few,TRBV20-1,-
TGTGCCAGCAGCTGGGGCGGATACCAAGAGACCCAGTTCTTC,CASSWGGYQETQFF,TRBJ2-1,-,TRBV6-5,-
TGCGCCAGCAGCTTGGTTAGCGGGAAGACAGATACGCAGTATTTT,CASSLVSGKTDTQYF,TRBJ2-3,few,TRBV5-1,TRBD2
TGTGCCAGCAGCACCCGATCAGGTTCCGTGAGAGATACGCAGTATTTT,CASSTRSGSVRDTQYF,TRBJ2-3,few,TRBV9,-
TGCGCCAGCAGCCATTTTGGTGGGGTTTTACTGAACACTGAAGCTTTCTTT,CASSHFGGVLLNTEAFF,TRBJ1-1,-,TRBV4-3,-
TGTGCCAGCACTCTGGACAGGGGCCCCTATGGCTACACCTTC,CASTLDRGPYGYTF,TRBJ1-2,-,TRBV6-2/TRBV6-3,TRBD1
TGTGCCACGGGGATAGGGTCTTCCTCTGGAAACACCATATATTTT,CATGIGSSSGNTIYF,TRBJ1-3,-,TRBV10-3,-
TGCAGTGCTAGCGCATGGGACACTGAAGCTTTCTTT,CSASAWDTEAFF,TRBJ1-1,few,TRBV20-1,-
TGTGCCACCAGCAGAGATTTGGCGGGAGGCAATGAGCAGTTCTTC,CATSRDLAGGNEQFF,TRBJ2-1,-,TRBV15,TRBD2
TGTGCCAGCAGTGAATATTTCAGCAATCCCGGGACTAGCAAGTACAATGAGCAGTTCTTC,CASSEYFSNPGTSKYNEQFF,TRBJ2-1,few,TRBV25-1,TRBD2
TGTGCCACCAGTGACTACGACAGGGGTCCAGCGAGCTCCTACAATGAGCAGTTCTTC,CATSDYDRGPASSYNEQFF,TRBJ2-1,few,TRBV24-1,TRBD1
TGTGCCAGCAGCGGCTCTGGGGCCAACGTCCTGACTTTC,CASSGSGANVLTF,TRBJ2-6,many,TRBV6-1,-
TGTGCCAGCAGTTTAGCCACAACTGAAGCTTTCTTT,CASSLATTEAFF,TRBJ1-1,-,TRBV12-3/TRBV12-4,-
TGTGCCAGCAGCGGTAGATCGACAGGGGCGAATACGCAGTATTTT,CASSGRSTGANTQYF,TRBJ2-3,-,TRBV7-9,TRBD1
TGTGCCAGTGGGACAGGAGGTGGTGGCTACACCTTC,CASGTGGGGYTF,TRBJ1-2,-,TRBV19,TRBD1
TGCGCCAGCAGCTTGGGGGCCAACTGGAATTCCTACGAGCAGTACTTC,CASSLGANWNSYEQYF,TRBJ2-7,few,TRBV5-1,-
TGTGCCAGCAGCTCTCCATATGGCCCCCCAAGAGAACAGCCCCAGCATTTT,CASSSPYGPPREQPQHF,TRBJ1-5,-,TRBV7-8,-
TGTGCCAGCAGCTCGGGACAGGTCCGCTCTGGGGCCAACGTCCTGACTTTC,CASSSGQVRSGANVLTF,TRBJ2-6,few,TRBV7-3,TRBD1
TGCAGTGCTAGGGAGGGACAGGGAAGATCCTACGAGCAGTACTTC,CSAREGQGRSYEQYF,TRBJ2-7,-,TRBV20-1,TRBD1
TGCAGTGCTAGAGATCTTTCGGGGCCCGGGACTGGCACAGATACGCAGTATTTT,CSARDLSGPGTGTDTQYF,TRBJ2-3,-,TRBV20-1,-
TGTGCCACCAGTGGGCCACAAGGGTACAATGAGCAGTTCTTC,CATSGPQGYNEQFF,TRBJ2-1,-,TRBV24-1,-
TGCGCCAGCAGCCTCCAGGACAGAGCCGGCTATGGCTACACCTTC,CASSLQDRAGYGYTF,TRBJ1-2,few,TRBV5-1,-
TGCAGCGTTGTTCTAGCGGGAGGGTACAATGAGCAGTTCTTC,CSVVLAGGYNEQFF,TRBJ2-1,-,TRBV29-1,TRBD2
TGTGCCAGCAGCGCAGGACTTCTCTCCTACGAGCAGTACTTC,CASSAGLLSYEQYF,TRBJ2-7,-,TRBV13,-
TGTGCCAGCAGCTTTCCAGGGGGTGAAGCTTTCTTT,CASSFPGGEAFF,TRBJ1-1,-,TRBV7-9,TRBD1
TGTGCCACCAGCAGAGAGGGGGGGAACTCTGGGGCCAACGTCCTGACTTTC,CATSREGGNSGANVLTF,TRBJ2-6,once,TRBV15,TRBD2